The subject of this entry is one T cell receptor (beta chain). Between the trimmed V and J ends, which lost 6 bases and 3 bases, there was a span of 11 bases. The CDR3 loop spans 13 amino acids. Per the germline V gene, CDR1 is LNHDA and CDR2 is SQIVND (reference sequence). The record originates from a study of blood T cell repertoires in COVID-19. Study-level background: The analysed material was cDNA or gDNA that came from T cells, B-cell-depleted T cells, or PBMCs.

Assay: immunoSEQ multiplex PCR; the TCRdb copy retains only in-frame clones and omits some. The sample includes around 190,000 clones, over 80% seen only once; the top ten take around 8%. Patients of the Seattle cohort, enrolled during active infection, were followed longitudinally. This TCR came from an older woman with COVID-19, enrolled during active disease. The specimen was peripheral blood. The chain carries TRBV19 and TRBJ2-5, with D perhaps matching TRBD2 (6 bases). This chain's CDR3 is CASRTSWEETQYF. The CDR3 DNA reads TGTGCCAGTAGGACTAGTTGGGAAGAGACCCAGTACTTC.